This T cell receptor (beta chain) was sequenced in a study of cytotoxic CD8 clonotypes in ibrutinib-treated CLL. At the level of the study: The study recorded mean values of about 260,000 productive templates and 94,082 productive rearrangements per sample.

V dropped 3 bases and J dropped 2 bases, with 16 bases sitting between them. The CDR3 consists of 16 residues. In germline, CDR1 is MGHRA, CDR2 YSYEKL. Study observations and caveats: Clonality (at baseline) was higher than in age-matched healthy donors and tracked circulating CD8+ T-cell counts. Investigators sampled sustained-remission and progressing patients at differing times.

About this clone: The target antigen is unknown.

Only in-frame clones appear in the TCRdb table, and some are missing; sequencing was by immunoSEQ multiplex PCR. The sample lists 250,000 to 350,000 clones, more than 70% seen once, with about 5% in the top ten. The source material was PBMCs, sampled at disease progression, from a patient treated with ibrutinib. This TCR derives from a human donor with chronic lymphocytic leukemia. This chain connects TRBV4-1 to TRBJ1-2, with D maybe TRBD1 (5 bases). The chain's CDR3 is CASSHPPAGGNYGYTF. In nucleotides, the CDR3 is TGCGCCAGCAGCCACCCCCCAGCGGGGGGGAACTATGGCTACACCTTC.